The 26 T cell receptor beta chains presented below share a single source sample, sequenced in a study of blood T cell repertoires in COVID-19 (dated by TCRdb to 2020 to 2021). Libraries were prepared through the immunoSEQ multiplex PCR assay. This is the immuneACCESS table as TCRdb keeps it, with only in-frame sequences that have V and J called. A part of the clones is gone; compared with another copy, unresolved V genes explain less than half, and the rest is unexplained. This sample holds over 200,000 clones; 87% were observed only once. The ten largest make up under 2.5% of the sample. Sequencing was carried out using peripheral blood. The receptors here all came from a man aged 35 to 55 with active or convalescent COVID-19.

CDR3 sequence (DNA): TGTGCCAGCACTTTCGGGACAGTGGTAACTGAAGCTTTCTTT. Its translation is CASTFGTVVTEAFF. This sequence joins TRBV6-5 and TRBJ1-1; TRBD1 aligns across 7 bases. Looked up from germline, CDR1 is MNHEY and CDR2 is SVGAGI. The J segment lost 5 bases and the V segment lost 7 bases, leaving 10 bases of the junction unmatched. The CDR3 length is 14 residues.

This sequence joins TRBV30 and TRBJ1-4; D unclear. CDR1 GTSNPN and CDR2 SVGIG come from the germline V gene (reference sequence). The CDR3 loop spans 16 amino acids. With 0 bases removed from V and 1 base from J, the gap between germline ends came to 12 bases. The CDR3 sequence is CAWSVHRKQTNEKLFF. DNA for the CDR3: TGTGCCTGGAGTGTACACAGAAAACAAACTAATGAAAAACTGTTTTTT.

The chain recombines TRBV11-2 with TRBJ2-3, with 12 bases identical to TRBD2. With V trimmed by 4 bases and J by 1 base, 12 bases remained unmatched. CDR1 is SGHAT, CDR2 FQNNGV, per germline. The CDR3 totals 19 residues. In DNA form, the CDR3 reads TGTGCCAGCAGCTCCACTTTGCTCTCTAGCGGGAGGGGCACAGATACGCAGTATTTT. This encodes CASSSTLLSSGRGTDTQYF.

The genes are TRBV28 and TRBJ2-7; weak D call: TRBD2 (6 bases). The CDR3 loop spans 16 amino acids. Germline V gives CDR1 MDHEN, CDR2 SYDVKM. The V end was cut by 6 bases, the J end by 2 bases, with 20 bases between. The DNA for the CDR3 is TGTGCCAGCAGCTCTCCTCCGGGGGTTATGCCCTACGAGCAGTACTTC. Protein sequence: CASSSPPGVMPYEQYF.

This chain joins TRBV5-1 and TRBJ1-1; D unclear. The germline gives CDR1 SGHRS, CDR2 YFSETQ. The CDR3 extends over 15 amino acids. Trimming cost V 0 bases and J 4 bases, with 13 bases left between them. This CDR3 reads CASSLAAERATEAFF. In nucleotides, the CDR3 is TGCGCCAGCAGCTTGGCGGCGGAGAGAGCCACTGAAGCTTTCTTT. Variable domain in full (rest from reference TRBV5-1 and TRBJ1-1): KAGVTQTPRYLIKTRGQQVTLSCSPISGHRSVSWYQQTPGQGLQFLFEYFSETQRNKGNFPGRFSGRQFSNSRSEMNVSTLELGDSALYLCASSLAAERATEAFFGQGTRLTVV.

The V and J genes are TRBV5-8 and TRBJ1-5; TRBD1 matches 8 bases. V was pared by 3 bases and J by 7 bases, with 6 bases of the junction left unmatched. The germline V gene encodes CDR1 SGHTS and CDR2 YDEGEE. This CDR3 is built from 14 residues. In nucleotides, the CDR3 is TGTGCCAGCAGCTATACAGGGGGACGACAGCCCCAGCATTTT. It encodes CASSYTGGRQPQHF.

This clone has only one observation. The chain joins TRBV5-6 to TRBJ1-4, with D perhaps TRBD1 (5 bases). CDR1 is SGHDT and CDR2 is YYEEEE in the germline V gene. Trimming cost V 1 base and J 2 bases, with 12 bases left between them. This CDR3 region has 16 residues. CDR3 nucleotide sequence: TGTGCCAGCAGCTTGCGGGGGGTAGGGACTAATGAAAAACTGTTTTTT. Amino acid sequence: CASSLRGVGTNEKLFF.

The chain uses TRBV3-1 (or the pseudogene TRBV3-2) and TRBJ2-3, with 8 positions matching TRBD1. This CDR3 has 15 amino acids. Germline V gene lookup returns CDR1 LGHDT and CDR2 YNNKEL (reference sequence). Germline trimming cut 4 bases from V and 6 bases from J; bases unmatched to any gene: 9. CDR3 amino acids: CASSPRTGIGDTQYF. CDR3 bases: TGTGCCAGCAGCCCTAGGACAGGGATAGGGGATACGCAGTATTTT.

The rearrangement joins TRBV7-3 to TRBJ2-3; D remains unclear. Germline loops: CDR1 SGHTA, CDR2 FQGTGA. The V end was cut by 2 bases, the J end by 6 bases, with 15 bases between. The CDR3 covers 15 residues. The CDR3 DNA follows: TGTGCCAGCAGCTTAGAGCCGGCCTCCAGGGATACGCAGTATTTT. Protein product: CASSLEPASRDTQYF.

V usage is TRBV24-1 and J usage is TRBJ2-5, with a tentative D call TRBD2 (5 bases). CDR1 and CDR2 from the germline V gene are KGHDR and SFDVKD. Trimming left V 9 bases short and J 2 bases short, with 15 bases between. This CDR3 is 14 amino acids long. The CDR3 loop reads CATRESGLQETQYF. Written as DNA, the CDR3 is TGTGCCACCCGCGAATCAGGACTTCAAGAGACCCAGTACTTC.

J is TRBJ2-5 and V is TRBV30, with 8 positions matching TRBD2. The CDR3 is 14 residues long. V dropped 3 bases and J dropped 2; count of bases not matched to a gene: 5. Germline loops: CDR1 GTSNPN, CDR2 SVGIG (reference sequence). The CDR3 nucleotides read TGTGCCTGGAGGCGGAGCGGGGGACAAGAGACCCAGTACTTC. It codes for CAWRRSGGQETQYF.

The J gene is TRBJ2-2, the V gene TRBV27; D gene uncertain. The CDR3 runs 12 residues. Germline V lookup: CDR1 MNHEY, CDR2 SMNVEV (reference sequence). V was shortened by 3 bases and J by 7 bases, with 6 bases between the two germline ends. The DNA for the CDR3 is TGTGCCAGCAGTTTCCCTCTCGGGGAGCTGTTTTTT. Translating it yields CASSFPLGELFF.

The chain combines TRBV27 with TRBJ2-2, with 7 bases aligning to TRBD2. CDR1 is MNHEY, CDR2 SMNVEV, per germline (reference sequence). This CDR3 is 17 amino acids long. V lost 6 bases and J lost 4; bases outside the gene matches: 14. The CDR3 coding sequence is TGTGCCAGCAGCCCATCCCTTGCGGGAGCGGTCACCGGGGAGCTGTTTTTT. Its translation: CASSPSLAGAVTGELFF.

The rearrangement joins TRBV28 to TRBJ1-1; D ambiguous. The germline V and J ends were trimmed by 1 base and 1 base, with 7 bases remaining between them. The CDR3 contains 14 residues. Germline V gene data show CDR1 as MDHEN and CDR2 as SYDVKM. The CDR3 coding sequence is TGTGCCAGCAGTTTATTTCGAGGGAACACTGAAGCTTTCTTT. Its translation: CASSLFRGNTEAFF.

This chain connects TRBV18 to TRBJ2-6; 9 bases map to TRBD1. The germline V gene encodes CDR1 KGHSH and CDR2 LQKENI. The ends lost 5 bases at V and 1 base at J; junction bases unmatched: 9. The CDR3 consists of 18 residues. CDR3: CASSSSAGQGSGANVLTF. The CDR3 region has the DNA TGTGCCAGCTCATCCAGCGCGGGACAGGGTTCTGGGGCCAACGTCCTGACTTTC.

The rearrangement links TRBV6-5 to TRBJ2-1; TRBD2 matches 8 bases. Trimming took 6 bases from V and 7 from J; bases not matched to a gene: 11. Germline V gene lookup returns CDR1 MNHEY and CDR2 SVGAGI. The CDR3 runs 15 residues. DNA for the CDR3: TGTGCCAGCAGCCAGGGACTAGAGGGGCTAAATGAGCAGTTCTTC. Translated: CASSQGLEGLNEQFF.

The CDR3 loop is CASSMGLAAEQFF. As DNA, the CDR3 is TGCGCCAGCAGCATGGGACTAGCGGCTGAGCAGTTCTTC. The V gene is TRBV5-1, the J gene TRBJ2-1, with TRBD2 matching 11 bases. The germline V gene encodes CDR1 SGHRS and CDR2 YFSETQ. The CDR3 covers 13 residues. After removal of 4 bases from V and 9 bases from J, the junction contained 3 bases not matched to a gene.

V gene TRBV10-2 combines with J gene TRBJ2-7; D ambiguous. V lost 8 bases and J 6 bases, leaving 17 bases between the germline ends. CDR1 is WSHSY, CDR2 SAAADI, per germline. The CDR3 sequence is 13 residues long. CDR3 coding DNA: TGCGCCAGCGGGCATCCCCGAGAAGGCGAGCAGTACTTC. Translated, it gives CASGHPREGEQYF.

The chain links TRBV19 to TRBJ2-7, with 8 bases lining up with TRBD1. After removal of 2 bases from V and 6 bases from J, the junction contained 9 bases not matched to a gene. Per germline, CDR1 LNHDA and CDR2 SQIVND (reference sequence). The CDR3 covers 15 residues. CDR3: CASSIKRGTGLEQYF. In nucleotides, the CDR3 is TGTGCCAGTAGTATAAAGAGGGGGACAGGCCTCGAGCAGTACTTC.

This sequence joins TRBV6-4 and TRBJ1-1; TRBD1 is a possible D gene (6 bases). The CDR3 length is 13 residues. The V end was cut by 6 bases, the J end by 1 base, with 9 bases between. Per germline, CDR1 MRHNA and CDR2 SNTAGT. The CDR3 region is CASSLQGNTEAFF. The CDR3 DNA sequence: TGTGCCAGCAGCCTACAGGGGAACACTGAAGCTTTCTTT.

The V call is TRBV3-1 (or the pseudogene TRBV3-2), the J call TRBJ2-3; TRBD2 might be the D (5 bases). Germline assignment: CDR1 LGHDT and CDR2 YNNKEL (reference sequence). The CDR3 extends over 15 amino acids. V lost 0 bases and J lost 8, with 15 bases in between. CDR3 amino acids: CASSQDGGFESTQYF. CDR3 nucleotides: TGTGCCAGCAGCCAAGATGGAGGCTTTGAGTCTACGCAGTATTTT.

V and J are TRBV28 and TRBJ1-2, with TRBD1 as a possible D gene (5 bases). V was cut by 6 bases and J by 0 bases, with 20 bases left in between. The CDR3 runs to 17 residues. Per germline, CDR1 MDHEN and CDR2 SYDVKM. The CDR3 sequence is CASSQPRHGATNYGYTF. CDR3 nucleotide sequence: TGTGCCAGCAGCCAACCCAGACATGGGGCGACTAACTATGGCTACACCTTC.

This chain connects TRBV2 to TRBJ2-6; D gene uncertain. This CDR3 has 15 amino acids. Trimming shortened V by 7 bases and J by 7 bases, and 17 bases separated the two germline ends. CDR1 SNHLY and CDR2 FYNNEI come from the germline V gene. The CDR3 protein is CASTLDSAAANVLTF. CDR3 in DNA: TGTGCCAGCACCCTCGACTCCGCTGCAGCCAACGTCCTGACTTTC.

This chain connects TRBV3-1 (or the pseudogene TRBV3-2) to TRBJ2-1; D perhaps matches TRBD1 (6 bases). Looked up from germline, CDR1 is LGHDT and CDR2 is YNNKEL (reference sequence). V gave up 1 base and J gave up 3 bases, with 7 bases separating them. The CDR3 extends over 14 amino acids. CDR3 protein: CASSQGRGYNEQFF. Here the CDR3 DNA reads TGTGCCAGCAGCCAAGGCAGGGGCTACAATGAGCAGTTCTTC.

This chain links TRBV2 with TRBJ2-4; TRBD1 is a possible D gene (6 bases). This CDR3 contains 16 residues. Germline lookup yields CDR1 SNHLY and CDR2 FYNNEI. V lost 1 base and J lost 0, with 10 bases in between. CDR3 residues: CASSEDRARAKNIQYF. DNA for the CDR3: TGTGCCAGCAGTGAAGACAGGGCTCGAGCCAAAAACATTCAGTACTTC.

CDR3 in amino acids: CASSYYSSTDTQYF. In DNA, the CDR3 is TGTGCCAGCAGTTACTATTCTAGCACAGATACGCAGTATTTT. The chain links TRBV6-6 to TRBJ2-3, with D hard to call. Trimming stripped 1 base from V and 0 bases from J, with 5 bases between. Per germline, CDR1 MNHNY and CDR2 SVGAGI (reference sequence). The CDR3 has 14 amino acids.